The clone carrying this T cell receptor (beta chain) was picked up one time. Data came from immunoSEQ multiplex PCR; TCRdb stores just in-frame clones and leaves some out. The table has over 200,000 clones, approximately 82% seen once. The data originate from a study of blood T cell repertoires in COVID-19. Study in general: Specimens from acute and convalescent COVID-19 originated in the United States, Italy and Spain. The cDNA or gDNA used as material had been derived from T cells, B-cell-depleted T cells, or PBMCs.

The germline V gene has CDR1 MNHNY and CDR2 SVGAGI (reference sequence). The CDR3 runs to 14 residues. V shed 4 bases, J shed 4 bases, and the junction held 7 bases outside the gene matches. Sequences were obtained from peripheral blood. V gene TRBV6-6 combines with J gene TRBJ2-7, with 7 bases identical to TRBD1. The receptor comes from a woman in her sixties or seventies with active or convalescent COVID-19. The CDR3 sequence is CASSSQGVRYEQYF. The CDR3 DNA reads TGTGCCAGCAGTTCTCAGGGGGTTAGGTACGAGCAGTACTTC.